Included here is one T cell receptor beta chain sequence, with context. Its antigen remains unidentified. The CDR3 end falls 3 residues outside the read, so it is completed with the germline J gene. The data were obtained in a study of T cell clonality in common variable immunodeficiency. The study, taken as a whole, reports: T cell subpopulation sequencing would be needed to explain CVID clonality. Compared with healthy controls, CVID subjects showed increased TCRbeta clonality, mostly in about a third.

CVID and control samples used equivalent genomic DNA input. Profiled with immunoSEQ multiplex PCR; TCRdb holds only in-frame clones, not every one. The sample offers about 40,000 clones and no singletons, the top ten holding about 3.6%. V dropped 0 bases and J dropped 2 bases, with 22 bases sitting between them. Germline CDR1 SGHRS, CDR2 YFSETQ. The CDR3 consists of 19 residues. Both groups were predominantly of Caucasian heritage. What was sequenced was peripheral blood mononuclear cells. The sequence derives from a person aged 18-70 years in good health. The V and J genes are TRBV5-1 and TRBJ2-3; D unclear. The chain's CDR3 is CASSLDPRRRRSPTDTQYF. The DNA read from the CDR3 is TGCGCCAGCAGCTTGGACCCCCGCCGACGGCGGTCCCCCACAGATACG.